Included here is one T cell receptor (beta chain) sequence, with context. No antigen is known for it. The V gene lost 5 bases and the J gene lost 4 bases, with 5 bases spanning the gap. The CDR3 is made up of 12 amino acids. Germline CDR1 is MNHEY and CDR2 is SMNVEV (reference sequence). Only in-frame clones appear in the TCRdb table, and some are missing; sequencing was by immunoSEQ multiplex PCR. The profile shows some 14,000 clones, around four fifths of them singletons. The data were taken from a study of chemoradiotherapy in HPV16-positive cancers. Whole-study context: Functional T-cell assays on two HPV16-positive patients' cells defined candidate HPV-specific clones and common TCR motifs. Overall study findings and caveats: During treatment, candidate HPV-specific clones and E7-related motifs expanded in tumor. Better recurrence-free survival went with HPV-responsive T-cell expansion in HPV16-positive patients.

Repertoires were sampled repeatedly during chemoradiotherapy. This sample was gathered from a patient who underwent chemoradiotherapy. This clonotype was obtained from a human donor with HPV-associated anogenital cancer. The chain employs TRBV27 and TRBJ2-2; no firm D call. The chain's CDR3 is CASSLPTGELFF. CDR3 in DNA: TGTGCCAGCAGTCTACCCACCGGGGAGCTGTTTTTT.